The 26 T cell receptor beta chains below all came from one sample that was sequenced in a study of shared clonotypes between healthy human individuals. Repertoires were generated with immunoSEQ multiplex PCR, while TCRdb's copy carries only in-frame clones and drops some. The sample yields over 850,000 clones, around 78% seen once. The specimen sequenced was memory CD4+ T cells from PBMCs. Subset: CD45RA-negative fraction. The receptors here all came from a man between 18 and 29 years old in good health. Some clones in this sample may be carry-over from other donors' samples.

The DNA of the CDR3 is TGTGCCAGCAGTTTTAGCGGGAGGGTCACCTACAATGAGCAGTTCTTC. It encodes CASSFSGRVTYNEQFF. The rearrangement links TRBV27 to TRBJ2-1; the match to TRBD2 covers 11 bases. This CDR3 contains 16 residues. The germline V gene encodes CDR1 MNHEY and CDR2 SMNVEV (reference sequence). V gave up 3 bases and J gave up 2 bases; unmatched junction bases: 3.

This clone has more than one count but fewer than ten. The chain combines TRBV18 with TRBJ1-5, with TRBD1 as a possible D gene (6 bases). V was shortened by 0 bases and J by 4 bases, with 19 bases between the two germline ends. CDR1 KGHSH and CDR2 LQKENI come from the germline V gene. This CDR3 has 18 amino acids. CDR3 bases: TGTGCCAGCTCACCACCGAGTCGCGGGGGGCCTGGGAATCAGCCCCAGCATTTT. It translates to CASSPPSRGGPGNQPQHF.

This chain uses TRBV10-3 with TRBJ2-5, with TRBD1 matching 7 bases. The CDR3 sequence is 13 residues long. From germline, CDR1 is ENHRY and CDR2 SYGVKD. After removal of 5 bases from V and 5 bases from J, the junction contained 5 bases not matched to a gene. The CDR3 region is CAISTGAEETQYF. The CDR3 DNA follows: TGTGCCATCAGTACAGGGGCGGAGGAGACCCAGTACTTC.

Comment on this clone: The sample carries other DNA sequences with the same CDR3. The rearrangement uses TRBV28 and TRBJ1-2; D gene ambiguous. The CDR3 is 14 residues long. Trimming removed 5 bases at V and 4 bases at J, with 14 bases between. Germline V lookup: CDR1 MDHEN, CDR2 SYDVKM. Here the CDR3 reads CASSPAGRVYGYTF. CDR3 coding DNA: TGTGCCAGCAGTCCAGCCGGCAGAGTCTATGGCTACACCTTC.

A few counts support this clone. The chain links TRBV27 to TRBJ2-7; TRBD1 agrees at 7 bases. Trimming at V came to 5 bases and at J to 5 bases, leaving 6 bases not matched to a gene. CDR1 MNHEY and CDR2 SMNVEV come from the germline V gene (reference sequence). The length of the CDR3 is 13 residues. CDR3 protein: CASSPTGVNEQYF. In DNA, the CDR3 is TGTGCCAGCAGTCCCACAGGGGTTAACGAGCAGTACTTC.

This chain joins TRBV6-6 and TRBJ2-5; D possibly corresponds to TRBD1 (5 bases). This CDR3 comprises 14 residues. Germline loops: CDR1 MNHNY, CDR2 SVGAGI (reference sequence). The V end was cut by 7 bases, the J end by 4 bases, with 16 bases between. The chain's CDR3 is CASTTSRQGETQYF. DNA for the CDR3: TGTGCCAGCACCACCTCCCGGCAGGGAGAGACCCAGTACTTC.

The rearrangement links TRBV30 to TRBJ1-1, with a tentative D call TRBD1 (6 bases). CDR3 length: 13 residues. The V gene lost 2 bases and the J gene lost 6 bases, with 13 bases spanning the gap. CDR1 GTSNPN and CDR2 SVGIG come from the germline V gene (reference sequence). The CDR3 DNA follows: TGTGCCTGGAGTTCTTACAGGGAATCTGAAGCTTTCTTT. This sequence encodes CAWSSYRESEAFF.

In its sample, this clone was seen a few times. The genes are TRBV11-1 and TRBJ2-2, with 11 bases that match TRBD2. Germline CDR1 and CDR2: SGHAT and FQDESV (reference sequence). V trimming: 4 bases; J trimming: 15 bases; junction bases outside the gene matches: 13. CDR3 length equals 15 residues. The CDR3 sequence: CASSSAGTSGTRVFF. CDR3 in DNA: TGTGCCAGCAGCTCCGCCGGGACTAGCGGTACAAGGGTGTTTTTT.

This clone appeared a few times. J is TRBJ2-6 and V is TRBV6-4, with TRBD2 matching over 12 bases. There are 16 residues in the CDR3. The ends lost 7 bases at V and 2 bases at J; junction bases unmatched: 3. Germline V lookup: CDR1 MRHNA, CDR2 SNTAGT. This CDR3 is CASTTSGRPGANVLTF. In nucleotides, the CDR3 is TGTGCCAGCACGACTAGCGGGAGACCTGGGGCCAACGTCCTGACTTTC.

For this clone: Other DNA sequences in the sample encode the same CDR3. V and J are TRBV30 and TRBJ2-3, with TRBD1 as a possible D gene (5 bases). CDR1 and CDR2 (germline): GTSNPN, SVGIG (reference sequence). V was clipped by 4 bases and J by 3 bases, with 11 bases between them. The length of the CDR3 is 13 residues. The CDR3 here is CAWNRGITDTQYF. CDR3 nucleotide sequence: TGTGCCTGGAATAGGGGAATAACAGATACGCAGTATTTT.

The rearrangement uses TRBV28 and TRBJ2-7; D uncertain. Germline CDR1 is MDHEN and CDR2 is SYDVKM. V was shortened by 6 bases and J by 5 bases, with 20 bases between the two germline ends. There are 15 residues in the CDR3. For the CDR3, the DNA is TGTGCCAGCAGCCTGGGGTGGCAGGTTGGCCACGAGCAGTACTTC. The encoded protein is CASSLGWQVGHEQYF. Drawing the rest from reference TRBV28 and TRBJ2-7, the complete variable domain is DVKVTQSSRYLVKRTGEKVFLECVQDMDHENMFWYRQDPGLGLRLIYFSYDVKMKEKGDIPEGYSVSREKKERFSLILESASTNQTSMYLCASSLGWQVGHEQYFGPGTRLTVT.

This clone was recorded many times. The J gene is TRBJ2-2, the V gene TRBV4-2; D is unclear. This CDR3 contains 16 residues. In germline, CDR1 is LGHNA, CDR2 YNFKEQ. Trimming removed 2 bases at V and 3 bases at J, with 13 bases between. This chain's CDR3 is CASSQPPWADTGELFF. The CDR3, as DNA: TGTGCCAGCAGCCAACCCCCATGGGCAGACACCGGGGAGCTGTTTTTT.

V is TRBV5-1 and J is TRBJ2-4; TRBD1 aligns across 7 bases. CDR3 size: 14 residues. Trimming took 0 bases from V and 7 from J; bases not matched to a gene: 4. Germline values: CDR1 SGHRS, CDR2 YFSETQ. The CDR3 DNA sequence: TGCGCCAGCAGCTTGGAAGGGGGCATGAACATTCAGTACTTC. Amino acid sequence: CASSLEGGMNIQYF.

This clone was detected only a few times. Possible read error: a much larger clone is one base away. The V gene is TRBV30, the J gene TRBJ2-5, with unresolved D. The CDR3 extends over 13 amino acids. Germline assignment: CDR1 GTSNPN and CDR2 SVGIG (reference sequence). V shed 5 bases and J shed 5 bases, with 15 bases lying between them. The CDR3 is CAWATWAGETQYF. CDR3 nucleotide sequence: TGTGCCTGGGCCACGTGGGCCGGGGAGACCCAGTACTTC.

The chain combines TRBV29-1 with TRBJ2-3; D is ambiguous. The CDR3 totals 12 residues. Per germline, CDR1 SQVTM and CDR2 ANQGSEA. With 8 bases removed from V and 4 bases from J, the gap between germline ends came to 13 bases. CDR3 loop: CSIFNSADTQYF. The DNA for the CDR3 is TGCAGCATTTTCAACAGCGCAGATACGCAGTATTTT.

The chain recombines TRBV18 with TRBJ2-5; D is ambiguous. The germline gives CDR1 KGHSH, CDR2 LQKENI. The CDR3 contains 13 residues. V was clipped by 0 bases and J by 5 bases, with 7 bases between them. The CDR3 protein is CASSPPRGETQYF. The CDR3 DNA sequence: TGTGCCAGCTCACCACCGAGAGGTGAGACCCAGTACTTC.

The chain carries TRBV19 and TRBJ2-7; D is undetermined. Trimming shortened V by 2 bases and J by 4 bases, and 6 bases separated the two germline ends. This CDR3 comprises 12 residues. From germline, CDR1 is LNHDA and CDR2 SQIVND (reference sequence). CDR3 bases: TGTGCCAGTAGTATACCGGGTTACGAGCAGTACTTC. This gives the protein CASSIPGYEQYF.

The chain recombines TRBV28 with TRBJ2-5; no clear D. The germline V gene has CDR1 MDHEN and CDR2 SYDVKM. The V end lost 7 bases, the J end lost 1 base, and 13 bases lay between the germline ends. This CDR3 has 14 amino acids. CDR3 sequence reads: CASIAQRSQETQYF. The CDR3 DNA sequence: TGTGCCAGCATTGCCCAACGGTCCCAAGAGACCCAGTACTTC.

J is TRBJ2-7 and V is TRBV2, with a weak D call TRBD1 (5 bases). V was cut by 5 bases and J by 1 base, with 18 bases left in between. CDR3 length equals 16 residues. From germline, CDR1 is SNHLY and CDR2 FYNNEI. As DNA, the CDR3 is TGTGCCAGCAGTTTGATAGCCCAGGGTGGGTCCTACGAGCAGTACTTC. Its protein product is CASSLIAQGGSYEQYF.

The chain employs TRBV19 and TRBJ1-1; tentatively, D is TRBD1 (5 bases). Trimming cost V 3 bases and J 3 bases, with 11 bases left between them. The CDR3 spans 14 residues. Germline CDR1 and CDR2: LNHDA and SQIVND (reference sequence). The CDR3 reads CASSIFGGYTEAFF. The CDR3 coding sequence is TGTGCCAGTAGTATTTTCGGGGGGTACACTGAAGCTTTCTTT.

The chain joins TRBV28 to TRBJ1-3; the match to TRBD1 covers 9 bases. Losses at the gene ends were 4 bases for V and 7 bases for J; bases not matched to a gene: 8. The CDR3 is 15 residues long. The germline CDR1 and CDR2 sequences are MDHEN and SYDVKM. The CDR3 nucleotides are TGTGCCAGCAGTTCTCCCCGACAGGGGGACAACACCATATATTTT. Translating it yields CASSSPRQGDNTIYF.

This chain links TRBV4-2 with TRBJ1-3; 7 bases match TRBD1. CDR1 and CDR2 (germline): LGHNA, YNFKEQ. V trimming: 7 bases; J trimming: 8 bases; junction bases outside the gene matches: 14. The CDR3 length is 15 residues. CDR3 in amino acids: CASTRGTAFSDTIYF. The CDR3 DNA reads TGTGCCAGCACCAGGGGGACCGCTTTTTCCGACACCATATATTTT.

This sequence joins TRBV20-1 and TRBJ1-2, with D perhaps TRBD1 (6 bases). CDR3 length: 11 residues. Trimming cost V 6 bases and J 8 bases, with 13 bases left between them. The germline gives CDR1 DFQATT, CDR2 SNEGSKA (reference sequence). The chain's CDR3 is CSARLGAGYTF. The CDR3 DNA reads TGCAGTGCCCGCCTGGGGGCCGGCTACACCTTC.

This clone has just one count. This may arise from a read error, as a much more abundant clone is one base away. V is TRBV23-1 and J is TRBJ2-7; D is ambiguous. TRBV23-1 is given ORF status, its function remaining uncertain. CDR3 length: 11 amino acids. Trimming shortened V by 6 bases and J by 0 bases, and 3 bases separated the two germline ends. CDR3 loop: CASSPSYEQYF. In DNA form, the CDR3 reads TGCGCCAGCAGCCCCTCCTACGAGCAGTACTTC.

V usage is TRBV2 and J usage is TRBJ2-7; either TRBD1 or TRBD2 may fit D (7 bases each). The CDR3 totals 13 residues. The V gene's germline CDR1 is SNHLY and CDR2 FYNNEI. Trimming cost V 10 bases and J 2 bases, with 15 bases left between them. For the CDR3, the DNA is TGTGCCACCCAGGGGGGGATCGCCTACGAGCAGTACTTC. This translates into CATQGGIAYEQYF. Complete variable domain (other parts from reference TRBV2 and TRBJ2-7): EPEVTQTPSHQVTQMGQEVILRCVPISNHLYFYWYRQILGQKVEFLVSFYNNEISEKSEIFDDQFSVERPDGSNFTLKIRSTKLEDSAMYFCATQGGIAYEQYFGPGTRLTVT.

The genes are TRBV7-9 and TRBJ2-7, with a weak D call TRBD1 (6 bases). Germline CDR1 reads SEHNR; CDR2 reads FQNEAQ (reference sequence). The CDR3 has 13 residues. With 5 bases removed from V and 3 bases from J, the gap between germline ends came to 11 bases. Written as DNA, the CDR3 is TGTGCCAGCAGCAGGGTAGGGGGCTACGAGCAGTACTTC. Its protein is CASSRVGGYEQYF.